This T cell receptor beta chain stems from a study of T-cell reconstitution after alpha-beta-depleted transplantation in children. Trimming left V 6 bases short and J 2 bases short, with 14 bases between. This CDR3 spans 15 amino acids. Researchers prepared the TCRbeta library using unique molecular identifiers, the study reports. TCRdb used MiXCR to reprocess the PCR reads, holding one entry per CDR3 protein. The sample includes 900,000 or so distinct CDR3 sequences, about 15% of them seen just once. Overall study results and limits: Newly produced T cells mostly accounted for T-cell counts and diversity one year post-transplant. The study reportedly traced alpha-beta T cells about two months after transplant to several hundred expanded graft clones. Certain patients had high TCRbeta diversity at day 60, and it came from recipient T cells and thymic progenitors that survived.

This clonotype was observed a few times. Its specificity is unknown. The material was PBMCs, mostly from graft donor cells, obtained 360 days after TCRalphabeta/CD19-depleted stem cell transplant. The V and J genes are TRBV12-3 or TRBV12-4 and TRBJ1-5; TRBD1 might be the D (5 bases). The sequence came from a male patient between 5 and 17 years old who had a stem cell transplant for acute lymphoblastic leukemia, so the T cells may come from the graft donor. The DNA for the CDR3 is TGTGCCAGCAGCGCCCCGGGGGTGGGCAATCAGCCCCAGCATTTT. The encoded protein is CASSAPGVGNQPQHF.